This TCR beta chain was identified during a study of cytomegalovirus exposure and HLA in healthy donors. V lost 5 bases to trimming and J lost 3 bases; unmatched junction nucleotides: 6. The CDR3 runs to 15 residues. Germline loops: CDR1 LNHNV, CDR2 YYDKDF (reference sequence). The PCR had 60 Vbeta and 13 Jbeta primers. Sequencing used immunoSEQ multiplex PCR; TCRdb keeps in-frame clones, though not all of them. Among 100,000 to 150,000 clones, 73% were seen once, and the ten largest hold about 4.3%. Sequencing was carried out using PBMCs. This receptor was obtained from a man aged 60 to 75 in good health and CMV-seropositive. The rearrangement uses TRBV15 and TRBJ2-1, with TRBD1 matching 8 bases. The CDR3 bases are TGTGCCACCAGCCCGAGACAGGGGATCTACAATGAGCAGTTCTTC. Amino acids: CATSPRQGIYNEQFF. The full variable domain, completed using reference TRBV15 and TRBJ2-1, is DAMVIQNPRYQVTQFGKPVTLSCSQTLNHNVMYWYQQKSSQAPKLLFHYYDKDFNNEADTPDNFQSRRPNTSFCFLDIRSPGLGDTAMYLCATSPRQGIYNEQFFGPGTRLTVL.